The rows below give T cell receptor beta chains drawn from one sample of a study of T cells expressing NK-cell markers. TCRdb processed the 5' RACE reads again and assigns one entry to each CDR3 protein, with no DNA. Its table records around 140,000 distinct CDR3 sequences. Sequencing was performed on blood T cells: a sorted CD56 or NKG2C T cell subset, CD4+ or CD8+ T cells, or bulk PBMC T cells (not recorded which). The receptors shown here come from a man between 18 and 29 years old in good health. The CDR3 runs from the conserved cysteine through the conserved F or W.

V	J	CDR3
TRBV28	TRBJ2-7	CASTPGTSFYEQYF
TRBV5-1	TRBJ1-1	CASSLGTGTEAFF
TRBV19	TRBJ1-6	CASSISFSAHSPLHF
TRBV11-2	TRBJ2-7	CASSQTSRYEQYF
TRBV7-9	TRBJ2-1	CASRLGLAGEVRNEQFF
TRBV12-3/TRBV12-4	TRBJ2-5	CASSPPTAAVTQYF
TRBV4-2	TRBJ2-1	CASSQEWTGGGGDPYNEQFF
TRBV5-4	TRBJ2-4	CASSAPPARLAKNIQYF
TRBV7-2	TRBJ1-5	CASSPPGSNQPQHF
TRBV7-8	TRBJ2-2	CASSEHSGRKTGELFF
TRBV11-2	TRBJ2-3	CASSLGPRDRGTDTQYF
TRBV4-1	TRBJ2-5	CASSQDSGGDETQYF
TRBV27	TRBJ2-3	CASRLEPGHFTDTQYF
TRBV7-6	TRBJ1-1	CASSDSGTATEAFF
TRBV27	TRBJ2-7	CASSLFGGTSGAAYEQYF
TRBV6-1	TRBJ2-7	CASMDTTYEQYF
TRBV6-1	TRBJ1-2	CASSPNGQGRVYTF
TRBV12-3/TRBV12-4	TRBJ2-1	CASSFGGDPGKGQFF
TRBV19	TRBJ2-5	CASSNRGLARSETQYF
TRBV4-1	TRBJ2-1	CASSQDLSGFYNEQFF
TRBV7-9	TRBJ2-1	CASSLAGTPNEQFF
TRBV4-1	TRBJ1-1	CASSQEYGENTEAFF
TRBV27	TRBJ2-3	CASSLSSGLSTDTQYF
TRBV9	TRBJ2-2	CASSVVSSGYTGELFF
TRBV20-1	TRBJ2-1	CSARSLEMPYNEQFF
TRBV5-1	TRBJ2-5	CASSLGLAGGEETQYF
TRBV29-1	TRBJ2-3	CSVLAGGMTDTQYF
TRBV20-1	TRBJ2-7	CSAHGRLAGKSSYEQYF
TRBV6-4	TRBJ1-1	CASRDRENTEAFF
TRBV5-1	TRBJ2-3	CASSLREPTQYF
TRBV13	TRBJ2-1	CASSVRRQYNEQFF
TRBV7-9	TRBJ2-1	CASSFNSPSYNEQFF
TRBV12-3/TRBV12-4	TRBJ2-5	CASSLEGQGWRETQYF
TRBV12-3/TRBV12-4	TRBJ2-5	CASRGGQHQETQYF
TRBV7-6	TRBJ2-3	CASSLAAGNTDTQYF
TRBV20-1	TRBJ2-7	CSARDTAGLAGGQAYEQYF
TRBV30	TRBJ1-1	CAWAPGGHTEAFF
TRBV7-9	TRBJ1-4	CASSQPGDEKLFF
TRBV7-8	TRBJ1-4	CASSLVADTSGELFF
TRBV5-1	TRBJ2-5	CASTAPAEETQYF
TRBV27	TRBJ2-6	CAGGQGASGANVLTF
TRBV19	TRBJ2-3	CASSGLPSGTQYF
TRBV14	TRBJ2-3	CASSQENKGDTQYF
TRBV5-1	TRBJ2-1	CASSLAGIGNEQFF
TRBV11-2	TRBJ2-1	CASSSTGEEQFF
TRBV6-1	TRBJ2-1	CASKRYVSSYNEQFF
TRBV12-3/TRBV12-4	TRBJ1-5	CASSSRTDKNQPQHF
TRBV7-2	TRBJ2-1	CASSLGNGPYNEQFF
TRBV6-2/TRBV6-3	TRBJ2-7	CASSLTTVYEQYF
TRBV2	TRBJ2-2	CASSEYITTGELFF
TRBV30	TRBJ2-1	CAWSVGQGLSEQFF
TRBV12-3/TRBV12-4	TRBJ2-5	CASSFLWVNQETQYF
TRBV10-3	TRBJ2-3	CATHGIGTQYF